Listed below are T cell receptor beta chains from one sample, sequenced in a study of response to subunit inactivated influenza vaccine. TCRdb re-derived calls from the RT-PCR reads in MiXCR, one entry per CDR3 protein. The sample includes 800,000 or so distinct CDR3 sequences, 21% of them seen just once. The sample consisted of PBMCs from blood, taken roughly 5 days after vaccination. The receptors were sampled from a man between 50 and 59 years old who received an inactivated influenza vaccine. Both conserved end residues are part of each CDR3. Each record gives: V gene, D gene, clone size, J gene, CDR3 protein, CDR3 DNA. The D gene is left open where the match is weak. Clone size is given for some rows only: seen once, a few or many times, or a class if the clone is expanded.

V: TRBV6-6; D: .; size: .; J: TRBJ2-7; CDR3: CVSTKGVSQYF; DNA: TGTGTCAGCACCAAAGGGGTTTCGCAGTACTTC
V: TRBV10-3; D: .; size: many; J: TRBJ2-1; CDR3: CAISESTGRDPYNEQFF; DNA: TGTGCCATCAGTGAGTCGACAGGGCGGGACCCCTACAATGAGCAGTTCTTC
V: TRBV7-2; D: TRBD2; size: few; J: TRBJ2-1; CDR3: CASSLRRGSGGYNEQFF; DNA: TGTGCCAGCAGCCTTCGGAGGGGTAGCGGGGGTTACAATGAGCAGTTCTTC
V: TRBV7-3; D: TRBD2; size: .; J: TRBJ2-1; CDR3: CASSLGSGVYNEQFF; DNA: TGTGCCAGCAGCTTAGGCAGCGGGGTTTACAATGAGCAGTTCTTC
V: TRBV20-1; D: .; size: few; J: TRBJ1-1; CDR3: CSASRAEAFF; DNA: TGCAGTGCTAGTCGCGCTGAAGCTTTCTTT
V: TRBV7-2; D: .; size: few; J: TRBJ1-3; CDR3: CASSPWRSQGLGNTIYF; DNA: TGTGCCAGCAGCCCCTGGCGGAGTCAGGGTTTAGGAAACACCATATATTTT
V: TRBV28; D: TRBD2; size: .; J: TRBJ2-7; CDR3: CASSLSRAGGKGREQYF; DNA: TGTGCCAGCAGTTTATCCAGGGCGGGAGGAAAAGGGCGCGAGCAGTACTTC
V: TRBV5-1; D: .; size: few; J: TRBJ2-3; CDR3: CASSLADRTADTQYF; DNA: TGCGCCAGCAGCTTGGCCGACAGAACCGCAGATACGCAGTATTTT
V: TRBV6-2/TRBV6-3; D: TRBD2; size: few; J: TRBJ2-2; CDR3: CATRTSGGTGELFF; DNA: TGTGCCACCCGTACTAGCGGGGGAACCGGGGAGCTGTTTTTT
V: TRBV4-3; D: TRBD1; size: .; J: TRBJ2-1; CDR3: CASSHPGQGRNEQFF; DNA: TGCGCCAGCAGCCACCCGGGACAGGGACGCAATGAGCAGTTCTTC
V: TRBV27; D: TRBD2; size: .; J: TRBJ2-7; CDR3: CASKRGSEQYF; DNA: TGTGCCAGCAAGCGGGGGAGTGAGCAGTACTTC
V: TRBV15; D: .; size: many; J: TRBJ2-2; CDR3: CATSVSGLLDTGELFF; DNA: TGTGCCACCAGCGTATCAGGGCTCCTGGACACCGGGGAGCTGTTTTTT
V: TRBV11-3; D: TRBD2; size: few; J: TRBJ2-1; CDR3: CASSSTQRGEQFF; DNA: TGTGCCAGCAGCTCCACGCAGCGGGGGGAGCAGTTCTTC
V: TRBV5-6; D: .; size: few; J: TRBJ2-7; CDR3: CASSPGGPGEQYF; DNA: TGTGCCAGCAGCCCCGGGGGCCCCGGCGAGCAGTACTTC
V: TRBV29-1; D: .; size: many; J: TRBJ1-2; CDR3: CSARTADRANYGYTF; DNA: TGCAGCGCTCGGACAGCTGACAGAGCTAACTATGGCTACACCTTC
V: TRBV12-3/TRBV12-4; D: .; size: .; J: TRBJ2-3; CDR3: CASSLIAGVGDTQYF; DNA: TGTGCCAGCAGTTTGATTGCGGGCGTGGGGGATACGCAGTATTTT
V: TRBV12-3/TRBV12-4; D: TRBD2; size: many; J: TRBJ2-7; CDR3: CASSLTAGGSYEQYF; DNA: TGTGCCAGCAGTTTAACTGCGGGGGGGAGCTACGAGCAGTACTTC
V: TRBV14; D: TRBD1; size: .; J: TRBJ1-1; CDR3: CASSFRDRGTEAFF; DNA: TGTGCCAGCAGCTTCCGGGACAGGGGGACTGAAGCTTTCTTT
V: TRBV20-1; D: TRBD2; size: .; J: TRBJ2-3; CDR3: CSARTSGVRAGTQYF; DNA: TGCAGTGCTAGGACTAGCGGGGTGCGGGCCGGTACGCAGTATTTT
V: TRBV10-3; D: TRBD2; size: few; J: TRBJ2-1; CDR3: CAIRVAGGRNEQFF; DNA: TGTGCCATCAGAGTAGCGGGGGGGCGTAATGAGCAGTTCTTC
V: TRBV29-1; D: .; size: few; J: TRBJ1-2; CDR3: CSVEVSEGPDYGYTF; DNA: TGCAGCGTTGAGGTATCGGAGGGACCTGACTATGGCTACACCTTC
V: TRBV4-1; D: TRBD1; size: .; J: TRBJ2-1; CDR3: CASSQDLDRVLRDEQFF; DNA: TGCGCCAGCAGCCAAGATCTAGACAGGGTACTTCGGGATGAGCAGTTCTTC
V: TRBV4-1; D: TRBD1; size: few; J: TRBJ2-1; CDR3: CASSHLGQGYNEQFF; DNA: TGCGCCAGCAGCCATCTCGGACAGGGGTACAATGAGCAGTTCTTC
V: TRBV5-1; D: TRBD1; size: few; J: TRBJ1-5; CDR3: CASSLAPTGGSNQPQHF; DNA: TGCGCCAGCAGCTTGGCCCCGACAGGGGGTAGCAATCAGCCCCAGCATTTT
V: TRBV27; D: .; size: .; J: TRBJ1-4; CDR3: CASSSTGKGHEKLFF; DNA: TGTGCCAGCAGTTCAACAGGGAAGGGGCATGAAAAACTGTTTTTT
V: TRBV9; D: .; size: few; J: TRBJ2-3; CDR3: CASSPMGQTSTDTQYF; DNA: TGTGCCAGCAGCCCCATGGGGCAAACTAGCACAGATACGCAGTATTTT
V: TRBV6-2/TRBV6-3; D: TRBD2; size: few; J: TRBJ2-5; CDR3: CASKASGGQRETQYF; DNA: TGTGCCAGCAAGGCCAGCGGGGGGCAACGAGAGACCCAGTACTTC
V: TRBV7-7; D: .; size: few; J: TRBJ1-6; CDR3: CASSQGRDSPLHF; DNA: TGTGCTAGCAGCCAAGGACGGGATTCACCCCTCCACTTT
V: TRBV5-1; D: TRBD1; size: .; J: TRBJ2-1; CDR3: CASSFLGTGGSYNEQFF; DNA: TGCGCCAGCAGCTTTCTCGGGACAGGGGGCTCCTACAATGAGCAGTTCTTC
V: TRBV12-3/TRBV12-4; D: TRBD1; size: many; J: TRBJ2-7; CDR3: CASSPHGGQGVSYEQYF; DNA: TGTGCCAGCAGTCCCCATGGCGGACAGGGTGTCTCCTACGAGCAGTACTTC
V: TRBV30; D: .; size: .; J: TRBJ1-5; CDR3: CAWRPSGRSVQPQHF; DNA: TGTGCCTGGAGGCCCTCGGGACGGTCGGTTCAGCCCCAGCATTTT
V: TRBV6-1; D: .; size: .; J: TRBJ2-3; CDR3: CASSVAMLSTDTQYF; DNA: TGTGCCAGCAGCGTCGCAATGCTAAGCACAGATACGCAGTATTTT
V: TRBV7-8; D: .; size: .; J: TRBJ1-5; CDR3: CASSLHGTLADQPQHF; DNA: TGTGCCAGCAGCTTACACGGGACTTTAGCGGATCAGCCCCAGCATTTT
V: TRBV29-1; D: .; size: few; J: TRBJ2-1; CDR3: CSVLGERNEQFF; DNA: TGCAGCGTTCTGGGGGAGCGCAATGAGCAGTTCTTC
V: TRBV7-8; D: .; size: few; J: TRBJ2-2; CDR3: CASNPLGNGAGELFF; DNA: TGTGCCAGCAACCCTTTGGGAAATGGAGCCGGGGAGCTGTTTTTT
V: TRBV12-3/TRBV12-4; D: .; size: .; J: TRBJ1-1; CDR3: CASRGGQQNTEAFF; DNA: TGTGCCAGCAGGGGAGGGCAGCAGAACACTGAAGCTTTCTTT
V: TRBV4-3; D: .; size: few; J: TRBJ2-5; CDR3: CASSRLPEETQYF; DNA: TGCGCCAGCAGCCGCCTTCCTGAGGAGACCCAGTACTTC
V: TRBV20-1; D: TRBD1; size: few; J: TRBJ1-1; CDR3: CSASPQGADWNTEAFF; DNA: TGCAGTGCTAGCCCCCAGGGGGCGGACTGGAACACTGAAGCTTTCTTT